The 26 T cell receptor beta chains listed next were all sequenced from one sample in a study of cytomegalovirus exposure and HLA in healthy donors. PCR used 60 Vbeta primers and 13 Jbeta primers. TCRdb's table, derived via immunoSEQ multiplex PCR, lists solely in-frame clones and lacks some. Of roughly 77,000 clones in the sample, approximately 75% were seen once. Sequenced input: PBMCs. These receptors were taken from a woman between 35 and 50 years old in good health and CMV-seropositive.

The genes are TRBV6-5 and TRBJ1-5, with TRBD1 identical over 8 bases. This CDR3 spans 15 amino acids. The V gene's germline CDR1 is MNHEY and CDR2 SVGAGI. The ends lost 2 bases at V and 7 bases at J; junction bases unmatched: 7. The CDR3 loop is CASSYTGGVGQPQHF. In nucleotides, the CDR3 is TGTGCCAGCAGTTACACAGGGGGGGTTGGACAGCCCCAGCATTTT.

As regards this clone: Relative to the germline gene, one junction end is altered; a read error may explain this. This sequence joins TRBV7-7 and TRBJ2-5; D might be TRBD2 (6 bases). CDR1 SSHAT and CDR2 FNYEAQ come from the germline V gene (reference sequence). The CDR3 length is 15 residues. The CDR3 loop is CASSLGVTSRETQYF. The CDR3 region has the DNA TGTGCTAGCAGCTTAGGAGTTACTAGCAGAGAGACCCAGTACTTC.

The rearrangement links TRBV2 to TRBJ2-1; tentative D call: TRBD2 (5 bases). The CDR3 runs 13 residues. The germline V and J ends were trimmed by 2 bases and 10 bases, with 12 bases remaining between them. In germline, CDR1 is SNHLY, CDR2 FYNNEI. The CDR3 region is CASSELGPGEQFF. In DNA, the CDR3 is TGTGCCAGCAGTGAATTAGGTCCGGGGGAGCAGTTCTTC.

The V gene is TRBV4-1, the J gene TRBJ1-2; TRBD1 aligns across 8 bases. V lost 3 bases and J lost 6; bases outside the gene matches: 9. Germline V gene data show CDR1 as MGHRA and CDR2 as YSYEKL. This CDR3 contains 15 residues. The CDR3: CASSQDRVLRDGYTF. CDR3 DNA: TGCGCCAGCAGCCAGGACAGGGTCTTAAGGGATGGCTACACCTTC.

The chain employs TRBV4-1 and TRBJ2-5; a possible D gene is TRBD2 (5 bases). Germline V lookup: CDR1 MGHRA, CDR2 YSYEKL. The CDR3 extends over 16 amino acids. With 0 bases removed from V and 7 bases from J, the gap between germline ends came to 18 bases. CDR3 in amino acids: CASSQDESGPSPTQYF. CDR3 nucleotides: TGCGCCAGCAGCCAAGATGAGAGCGGCCCTTCGCCGACCCAGTACTTC.

This chain links TRBV6-4 with TRBJ1-1; D gene unclear. The CDR3 contains 13 residues. V was shortened by 2 bases and J by 5 bases, with 9 bases between the two germline ends. The germline V gene encodes CDR1 MRHNA and CDR2 SNTAGT. CDR3 amino acids: CASSDTVQTEAFF. Here the CDR3 DNA reads TGTGCCAGCAGTGACACGGTGCAAACTGAAGCTTTCTTT.

The rearrangement links TRBV7-9 to TRBJ1-2, with TRBD1 as a possible D gene (6 bases). The CDR3 extends over 15 amino acids. In germline, CDR1 is SEHNR, CDR2 FQNEAQ (reference sequence). With 5 bases removed from V and 5 bases from J, the gap between germline ends came to 18 bases. This CDR3 reads CASSTPQGDQYGYTF. DNA for the CDR3: TGTGCCAGCAGCACACCACAGGGAGATCAATATGGCTACACCTTC. The whole variable domain, filled in from reference TRBV7-9 and TRBJ1-2, reads DTGVSQNPRHKITKRGQNVTFRCDPISEHNRLYWYRQTLGQGPEFLTYFQNEAQLEKSRLLSDRFSAERPKGSFSTLEIQRTEQGDSAMYLCASSTPQGDQYGYTFGSGTRLTVV.

This clone was seen a handful of times. The rearrangement links TRBV11-3 to TRBJ2-7, with 9 bases fitting TRBD2. Trimming removed 5 bases from V and 6 bases from J; junction bases left unmatched: 8. This CDR3 is 14 amino acids long. CDR1 and CDR2 (germline): SGHNT, YENEEA. CDR3 residues: CASSPAGGHFEQYF. CDR3 nucleotides: TGTGCCAGCAGCCCAGCGGGGGGCCACTTCGAGCAGTACTTC.

The sample holds a few counts of this clone. V gene TRBV12-5 combines with J gene TRBJ2-5; TRBD1 is a possible D gene (5 bases). The CDR3 runs to 15 residues. The germline CDR1 and CDR2 sequences are LGHNT and FRNRAP. V lost 6 bases to trimming and J lost 0 bases, with 14 bases between them. CDR3 coding DNA: TGTGCTAGTGGCCAAGGACATCTGTACCAAGAGACCCAGTACTTC. Translated: CASGQGHLYQETQYF. The variable domain in full, with the rest retrieved from reference TRBV12-5 and TRBJ2-5, is DARVTQTPRHKVTEMGQEVTMRCQPILGHNTVFWYRQTMMQGLELLAYFRNRAPLDDSGMPKDRFSAEMPDATLATLKIQPSEPRDSAVYFCASGQGHLYQETQYFGPGTRLLVL.

The V gene is TRBV29-1, the J gene TRBJ2-3, with 14 bases identical to TRBD2. This CDR3 is built from 18 residues. V trimming: 3 bases; J trimming: 0 bases; junction bases outside the gene matches: 8. CDR1 is SQVTM, CDR2 ANQGSEA, per germline. As DNA, the CDR3 is TGCAGCGTTGATCGTTGGACTAGCGGGGGGACCAGCACAGATACGCAGTATTTT. Its translation is CSVDRWTSGGTSTDTQYF.

CDR3 in DNA: TGCGCCAGCGGCCCAGCCGGGGGAGGTGACTATGGCTACACCTTC. Its protein product is CASGPAGGGDYGYTF. The V and J genes are TRBV5-1 and TRBJ1-2; TRBD1 is a possible D gene (5 bases). The CDR3 length is 15 residues. V dropped 7 bases and J dropped 3 bases, with 19 bases sitting between them. Germline V lookup: CDR1 SGHRS, CDR2 YFSETQ. Variable domain in full (rest from reference TRBV5-1 and TRBJ1-2): KAGVTQTPRYLIKTRGQQVTLSCSPISGHRSVSWYQQTPGQGLQFLFEYFSETQRNKGNFPGRFSGRQFSNSRSEMNVSTLELGDSALYLCASGPAGGGDYGYTFGSGTRLTVV.

This clone was detected only a few times. V usage is TRBV27 and J usage is TRBJ2-7, with TRBD1 matching 7 bases. CDR3 size: 16 residues. Germline lookup yields CDR1 MNHEY and CDR2 SMNVEV (reference sequence). V dropped 4 bases and J dropped 3; count of bases not matched to a gene: 12. For the CDR3, the DNA is TGTGCCAGCAGTTCACTTCTGGGACAGACGTTCTACGAGCAGTACTTC. It encodes CASSSLLGQTFYEQYF.

The genes are TRBV6-1 and TRBJ1-4; tentatively, D is TRBD1 (5 bases). V lost 8 bases and J lost 4, with 14 bases in between. CDR1 is MNHNS, CDR2 SASEGT, per germline. The CDR3 consists of 14 residues. CDR3 protein: CASRGVQRNEKLFF. The CDR3 coding sequence is TGTGCCAGCCGGGGGGTACAGCGTAATGAAAAACTGTTTTTT.

The chain couples TRBV7-2 to TRBJ2-7, with a tentative D call TRBD2 (5 bases). Per germline, CDR1 SGHTA and CDR2 FQGNSA. V was shortened by 1 base and J by 4 bases, with 14 bases between the two germline ends. The CDR3 covers 15 residues. CDR3 protein: CASSLVAGSGYEQYF. CDR3 DNA sequence: TGTGCCAGCAGCTTAGTCGCTGGGAGTGGGTACGAGCAGTACTTC.

This clone was detected a few times. The chain employs TRBV27 and TRBJ2-7; 10 bases fit TRBD2. Germline values: CDR1 MNHEY, CDR2 SMNVEV (reference sequence). The ends lost 6 bases at V and 1 base at J; junction bases unmatched: 6. The CDR3 has 15 residues. In DNA, the CDR3 is TGTGCCAGCAGACCCTTTAGCGGGGGGTCCTACGAGCAGTACTTC. Encoded protein: CASRPFSGGSYEQYF.

The chain couples TRBV6-1 to TRBJ2-3; D perhaps matches TRBD2 (6 bases). The CDR3 covers 14 residues. The germline V gene has CDR1 MNHNS and CDR2 SASEGT. V lost 10 bases, J lost 2 bases, and 16 bases lay in between. The CDR3 sequence: CATGPGLSTDTQYF. For the CDR3, the DNA is TGTGCCACTGGTCCGGGACTGTCCACAGATACGCAGTATTTT.

This clone showed up just a few times. V is TRBV16 and J is TRBJ2-7; TRBD1 aligns across 7 bases. Per the germline V gene, CDR1 is KGHSY and CDR2 is FQNENV. This CDR3 contains 16 residues. J was trimmed by 3 bases and V by 0 bases; bases with no gene match: 8. In nucleotides, the CDR3 is TGTGCCAGCAGCCAATCGTGGGGACAGCGACACTACGAGCAGTACTTC. This gives the protein CASSQSWGQRHYEQYF. Complete variable domain (other parts from reference TRBV16 and TRBJ2-7): GEEVAQTPKHLVRGEGQKAKLYCAPIKGHSYVFWYQQVLKNEFKFLISFQNENVFDETGMPKERFSAKCLPNSPCSLEIQATKLEDSAVYFCASSQSWGQRHYEQYFGPGTRLTVT.

This clone has a handful of counts. The CDR3 loop is CATLAGVYYEQYF. CDR3 sequence (DNA): TGTGCCACTTTAGCGGGGGTCTACTACGAGCAGTACTTC. The gene calls are TRBV10-3 and TRBJ2-7; 9 bases are shared with TRBD2. The V segment lost 10 bases and the J segment 3 bases; nucleotides outside the gene matches: 7. CDR3 size: 13 residues. Germline V gene sequence: CDR1 ENHRY, CDR2 SYGVKD.

This clone has just one count. The V call is TRBV13, the J call TRBJ2-3, with D maybe TRBD2 (6 bases). CDR1 is PRHDT, CDR2 FYEKMQ, per germline (reference sequence). The CDR3 runs to 14 residues. The V gene lost 0 bases and the J gene lost 8 bases, with 12 bases spanning the gap. The CDR3 bases are TGTGCCAGCAGCTTAGGGGGGGGTGGGGTTACGCAGTATTTT. This gives the protein CASSLGGGGVTQYF.

V usage is TRBV7-3 and J usage is TRBJ2-3, with 8 bases fitting TRBD2. CDR1 is SGHTA, CDR2 FQGTGA, per germline. V was pared by 5 bases and J by 4 bases, with 11 bases of the junction left unmatched. The CDR3 is made up of 16 amino acids. CDR3 in DNA: TGTGCCAGCAGCCCCACGGGTGGCGGGGGGTCAGATACGCAGTATTTT. It codes for CASSPTGGGGSDTQYF. The full variable domain, completed using reference TRBV7-3 and TRBJ2-3, is GAGVSQTPSNKVTEKGKYVELRCDPISGHTALYWYRQSLGQGPEFLIYFQGTGAADDSGLPNDRFFAVRPEGSVSTLKIQRTERGDSAVYLCASSPTGGGGSDTQYFGPGTRLTVL.

Concerning this clone itself: At one end the junction does not follow the germline gene, possibly because of a read error. The chain carries TRBV7-9 and TRBJ1-1; D uncertain. This CDR3 contains 12 residues. CDR1 SEHNR and CDR2 FQNEAQ come from the germline V gene (reference sequence). This chain's CDR3 is CSSSLGAAEAFF. The CDR3, as DNA: TGTTCCAGCAGCTTAGGCGCGGCTGAAGCTTTCTTT.

This clone has more than one count but fewer than ten. The chain joins TRBV2 to TRBJ1-1, with D hard to call. Germline V gene data show CDR1 as SNHLY and CDR2 as FYNNEI. Trimming shortened V by 3 bases and J by 7 bases, and 27 bases separated the two germline ends. The CDR3 has 18 amino acids. CDR3 sequence (DNA): TGTGCCAGCAGTGATCCACCCGAGCCCGGCGGAAGAGGCTATGAAGCTTTCTTT. Translation gives CASSDPPEPGGRGYEAFF.

This chain links TRBV5-1 with TRBJ2-5; 12 bases fit TRBD1. V trimming: 2 bases; J trimming: 6 bases; junction bases outside the gene matches: 11. The CDR3 covers 17 residues. The germline V gene encodes CDR1 SGHRS and CDR2 YFSETQ. CDR3 nucleotides: TGCGCCAGCAGCTTCCGACCGGGGACAGGGGGCGTGCAGACCCAGTACTTC. It specifies CASSFRPGTGGVQTQYF.

The chain couples TRBV11-3 to TRBJ2-1; 9 nucleotides agree with TRBD1. Trimming removed 1 base from V and 8 bases from J; junction bases left unmatched: 3. CDR1 SGHNT and CDR2 YENEEA come from the germline V gene. CDR3 length: 14 amino acids. In DNA, the CDR3 is TGTGCCAGCAGCTTAGGGACAGGGGAAGATGAGCAGTTCTTC. This translates into CASSLGTGEDEQFF.

The chain combines TRBV5-4 with TRBJ1-4; D is perhaps TRBD1 (5 bases). There are 14 residues in the CDR3. Germline V gene lookup returns CDR1 SGHNT and CDR2 YYREEE (reference sequence). Trimming stripped 0 bases from V and 4 bases from J, with 7 bases between. The CDR3 DNA sequence: TGTGCCAGCAGCTTGGGGGGGGGTAATGAAAAACTGTTTTTT. Translated: CASSLGGGNEKLFF.

This sequence joins TRBV29-1 and TRBJ2-5; TRBD1 might be the D (6 bases). The germline gives CDR1 SQVTM, CDR2 ANQGSEA. The CDR3 is 13 residues long. The V gene lost 4 bases and the J gene lost 1 base, with 10 bases spanning the gap. CDR3 DNA: TGCAGCGTTGCCGGGACAAGCCAAGAGACCCAGTACTTC. It encodes CSVAGTSQETQYF.